These 30 T cell receptor beta chains were all obtained from the same sample, sequenced in a study of CD8 T cells in ankylosing spondylitis. Broader study findings: The study identified a TCR beta motif of under ten highly homologous variants that appeared characteristic of ankylosing spondylitis blood.

The antigens these receptors bind are not known. TCRdb itself ran the 5' RACE reads through MiXCR, one entry per CDR3 protein. The data show fewer than 400,000 distinct CDR3 sequences, with 7.5% to 9% seen just once and approximately 14% held by the top ten. The sample consisted of blood, either unsorted or a sorted T cell fraction (not recorded which). These receptors all come from a male donor with ankylosing spondylitis.

The chain is built from TRBV2 and TRBJ2-7, with D unclear. V dropped 4 bases and J dropped 10 bases, with 17 bases sitting between them. The CDR3 covers 13 residues. The V gene's germline CDR1 is SNHLY and CDR2 FYNNEI. CDR3 sequence reads: CASSGPVSLDQYF. The CDR3 DNA is TGTGCCAGCAGTGGCCCCGTTAGTCTGGACCAGTACTTC.

The rearrangement uses TRBV29-1 and TRBJ1-2, with no clear D. Germline CDR1 is SQVTM and CDR2 is ANQGSEA. V was shortened by 2 bases and J by 4 bases, with 5 bases between the two germline ends. The length of the CDR3 is 11 residues. The CDR3 DNA sequence: TGCAGCGTTGAACTGGGCTATGGCTACACCTTC. Translation: CSVELGYGYTF.

This clonotype showed up just a few times. This sequence joins TRBV20-1 and TRBJ1-1, with D unclear. This CDR3 has 14 residues. V lost 2 bases and J lost 2, with 12 bases in between. Germline CDR1 DFQATT, CDR2 SNEGSKA (reference sequence). The CDR3 DNA sequence: TGCAGTGCTAGAAGCGGACGTATAAACACTGAAGCTTTCTTT. Protein product: CSARSGRINTEAFF.

This clonotype was observed at least ten times. The chain uses TRBV12-3 or TRBV12-4 and TRBJ2-1, with TRBD2 identical over 10 bases. The length of the CDR3 is 15 residues. V trimming: 6 bases; J trimming: 5 bases; junction bases outside the gene matches: 7. For the CDR3, the DNA is TGTGCCAGCAGCCTGTCTAGCGGGAGTCACAATGAGCAGTTCTTC. It translates to CASSLSSGSHNEQFF.

The chain uses TRBV20-1 and TRBJ1-5; D unresolved. Germline CDR1 and CDR2: DFQATT and SNEGSKA (reference sequence). Trimming removed 0 bases at V and 0 bases at J, with 15 bases between. The CDR3 consists of 17 residues. This CDR3 reads CSARDFGPEGSNQPQHF. The CDR3 DNA reads TGCAGTGCTAGAGATTTTGGCCCCGAGGGTAGCAATCAGCCCCAGCATTTT.

This clonotype was counted only a few times. This sequence joins TRBV7-2 and TRBJ2-7; 8 nucleotides align to TRBD1. Per germline, CDR1 SGHTA and CDR2 FQGNSA. The CDR3 is 14 residues long. The J segment lost 7 bases and the V segment lost 3 bases, leaving 8 bases of the junction unmatched. The CDR3 coding sequence is TGTGCCAGCAGCTTCCGGGACAGGATTAGGGAGCAGTACTTC. Protein product: CASSFRDRIREQYF. Based on the CDR3 plus reference TRBV7-2 and TRBJ2-7, the full variable domain is GAGVSQSPSNKVTEKGKDVELRCDPISGHTALYWYRQSLGQGLEFLIYFQGNSAPDKSGLPSDRFSAERTGGSVSTLTIQRTQQEDSAVYLCASSFRDRIREQYFGPGTRLTVT.

This clonotype was observed at least ten times. This chain connects TRBV12-3 or TRBV12-4 to TRBJ2-1; D not resolved. The CDR3 consists of 16 residues. The germline V and J ends were trimmed by 3 bases and 0 bases, with 12 bases remaining between them. The CDR3 DNA follows: TGTGCCAGCAGTTTTACCGGAGTGAGCTCCTACAATGAGCAGTTCTTC. Protein sequence: CASSFTGVSSYNEQFF.

The rearrangement links TRBV5-1 to TRBJ2-5, with TRBD2 identical over 7 bases. The CDR3 totals 15 residues. Germline values: CDR1 SGHRS, CDR2 YFSETQ. Trimming at V came to 4 bases and at J to 0 bases, leaving 6 bases not matched to a gene. The CDR3, as DNA: TGCGCCAGCAGCCGCCTTAGCGGGTACCAAGAGACCCAGTACTTC. Its protein product is CASSRLSGYQETQYF.

This clonotype turned up a few times. The chain couples TRBV6-5 to TRBJ2-1; 10 bases line up with TRBD2. V gave up 3 bases and J gave up 1 base; unmatched junction bases: 12. The CDR3 spans 19 residues. CDR1 MNHEY and CDR2 SVGAGI come from the germline V gene. The CDR3 region has the DNA TGTGCCAGCAGTTATTCGTTTCTAGCGGGAGTTGGGTCCTACAATGAGCAGTTCTTC. This translates into CASSYSFLAGVGSYNEQFF.

V and J are TRBV18 and TRBJ2-1, with unresolved D. This CDR3 has 14 residues. Trimming shortened V by 4 bases and J by 0 bases, and 7 bases separated the two germline ends. Germline lookup yields CDR1 KGHSH and CDR2 LQKENI. The CDR3 DNA reads TGTGCCAGCTCACGGGCAGGCTCCTACAATGAGCAGTTCTTC. It is translated as CASSRAGSYNEQFF.

The chain's CDR3 is CASSHRAEAFF. The CDR3 DNA reads TGTGCCAGCAGCCACAGGGCTGAAGCTTTCTTT. This chain uses TRBV3-1 with TRBJ1-1, with D possibly being TRBD1 (5 bases). Trimming shortened V by 3 bases and J by 6 bases, and 5 bases separated the two germline ends. This CDR3 comprises 11 residues. Germline-derived CDR1 and CDR2 are LGHDT and YNNKEL (reference sequence). Variable domain in full (rest from reference TRBV3-1 and TRBJ1-1): DTAVSQTPKYLVTQMGNDKSIKCEQNLGHDTMYWYKQDSKKFLKIMFSYNNKELIINETVPNRFSPKSPDKAHLNLHINSLELGDSAVYFCASSHRAEAFFGQGTRLTVV.

This chain links TRBV4-1 with TRBJ2-2, with D possibly being TRBD2 (6 bases). Germline lookup yields CDR1 MGHRA and CDR2 YSYEKL. V was shortened by 5 bases and J by 4 bases, with 17 bases between the two germline ends. CDR3 length: 16 amino acids. The CDR3 loop is CASSWDLEGLTGELFF. The CDR3 nucleotides are TGCGCCAGCAGCTGGGACCTGGAGGGCCTCACCGGGGAGCTGTTTTTT.

This clonotype was counted between two and nine times. CDR3 amino acids: CASSLTGLSLGTEAFF. In nucleotides, the CDR3 is TGTGCCAGCAGCTTAACGGGACTCTCTTTAGGCACTGAAGCTTTCTTT. J is TRBJ1-1 and V is TRBV7-8, with D maybe TRBD1 (5 bases). Germline V gene data show CDR1 as SGHVS and CDR2 as FQNEAQ. Trimming shortened V by 2 bases and J by 4 bases, and 17 bases separated the two germline ends. CDR3 length: 16 residues.

This clonotype has ten or more counts. The chain recombines TRBV29-1 with TRBJ2-4; 14 nucleotides align to TRBD2. The CDR3 has 17 residues. Trimming at V came to 7 bases and at J to 1 base, leaving 9 bases not matched to a gene. Germline V CDR1 and CDR2: SQVTM, ANQGSEA. The CDR3 loop is CSAIGGLAGVAKNIQYF. In DNA form, the CDR3 reads TGCAGCGCTATTGGGGGACTAGCGGGAGTGGCCAAAAACATTCAGTACTTC. Combining the CDR3 with reference TRBV29-1 and TRBJ2-4 gives the whole variable domain SAVISQKPSRDICQRGTSLTIQCQVDSQVTMMFWYRQQPGQSLTLIATANQGSEATYESGFVIDKFPISRPNLTFSTLTVSNMSPEDSSIYLCSAIGGLAGVAKNIQYFGAGTRLSVL.

This clonotype was detected a few times. This sequence joins TRBV29-1 and TRBJ1-3, with D possibly being TRBD1 (5 bases). The CDR3 has 13 residues. Germline CDR1 is SQVTM and CDR2 is ANQGSEA. V dropped 7 bases and J dropped 4 bases, with 14 bases sitting between them. CDR3 in DNA: TGCAGCGGCCGGACAACGGGGGGAAACACCATATATTTT. Its protein product is CSGRTTGGNTIYF.

This clonotype was picked up a small number of times. The chain joins TRBV7-6 to TRBJ1-3; D is possibly TRBD1 (6 bases). Germline V gives CDR1 SGHVS, CDR2 FNYEAQ. Between the trimmed V and J ends, which lost 5 bases and 9 bases, there was a span of 17 bases. The CDR3 spans 14 residues. The CDR3 DNA reads as TGTGCCAGCAGCCGTGGACAGCGGTTTAGCACCATATATTTT. Its translation: CASSRGQRFSTIYF.

The chain is built from TRBV7-9 and TRBJ2-1, with TRBD2 matching 11 bases. CDR1 is SEHNR and CDR2 is FQNEAQ in the germline V gene (reference sequence). This CDR3 spans 15 amino acids. The trim removed 5 bases at V and 4 bases at J, leaving 4 bases unmatched. This CDR3 reads CASSDGTSGYNEQFF. Written as DNA, the CDR3 is TGTGCCAGCAGCGACGGGACTAGCGGATACAATGAGCAGTTCTTC.

The chain is built from TRBV18 and TRBJ2-6; maybe TRBD1 (6 bases). Germline CDR1 reads KGHSH; CDR2 reads LQKENI. The CDR3 is 18 amino acids. V was trimmed by 5 bases and J by 2 bases, leaving 19 bases between them. The CDR3 DNA is TGTGCCAGCTCATCGGACAGATGGGTATTCCCTGGGGCCAACGTCCTGACTTTC. Protein sequence: CASSSDRWVFPGANVLTF.

The CDR3 DNA reads TGTGCCAGCACCCTTAGCGGGAGCACAGATACGCAGTATTTT. The encoded protein is CASTLSGSTDTQYF. This chain joins TRBV3-1 and TRBJ2-3; 7 bases agree with TRBD2. The CDR3 extends over 14 amino acids. Germline V gene lookup returns CDR1 LGHDT and CDR2 YNNKEL (reference sequence). Trimming cost V 7 bases and J 0 bases; bases outside gene matches: 4.

This CDR3 is CASSLLGTSASEQYF. CDR3 DNA sequence: TGTGCCAGCAGTTTACTGGGGACTAGCGCCTCCGAGCAGTACTTC. The V gene is TRBV27, the J gene TRBJ2-7; 10 nucleotides line up with TRBD2. The germline V gene has CDR1 MNHEY and CDR2 SMNVEV (reference sequence). Trimming took 2 bases from V and 6 from J; bases not matched to a gene: 7. The CDR3 runs to 15 residues.

Remarks on this clonotype: A read error may explain this, as a much larger clone is one base away. The CDR3 does not close with the conserved phenylalanine or tryptophan, likely indicating a read error. CDR3 nucleotide sequence: TGTGCCAGCAGTTTCCTTGAGGAGCAGTACTAC. Translated: CASSFLEEQYY. The rearrangement uses TRBV12-3 or TRBV12-4 and TRBJ2-7; D unresolved. V shed 3 bases and J shed 7 bases, with 7 bases lying between them. This CDR3 has 11 residues.

This clonotype was detected a few times. CDR3 nucleotides: TGCGCCAGCAGCCAAGGAGGGTCCAACTACGAGCAGTACTTC. Its translation: CASSQGGSNYEQYF. The chain is built from TRBV4-1 and TRBJ2-7; tentative D call: TRBD2 (5 bases). From germline, CDR1 is MGHRA and CDR2 YSYEKL. Trimming pared 1 base from V and 3 bases from J, leaving 10 bases between. This CDR3 spans 14 amino acids.

This clonotype showed up just a few times. This sequence joins TRBV29-1 and TRBJ1-2; 8 bases agree with TRBD1. This CDR3 is built from 12 residues. The germline V gene encodes CDR1 SQVTM and CDR2 ANQGSEA. Trimming took 7 bases from V and 2 from J; bases not matched to a gene: 3. CDR3 region: CSGDRSNYGYTF. CDR3 DNA: TGCAGCGGGGACAGGAGCAACTATGGCTACACCTTC.

This clonotype was observed a handful of times. V and J are TRBV27 and TRBJ2-5, with D perhaps TRBD1 (6 bases). The CDR3 has 15 amino acids. Between the trimmed V and J ends, which lost 5 bases and 5 bases, there was a span of 18 bases. The V gene's germline CDR1 is MNHEY and CDR2 SMNVEV (reference sequence). As DNA, the CDR3 is TGTGCCAGCAGTATTCAACAGGGTCAGAGGGAGACCCAGTACTTC. It translates to CASSIQQGQRETQYF.

This clonotype occurred many times. The genes are TRBV5-1 and TRBJ2-3; D is uncertain. Germline loops: CDR1 SGHRS, CDR2 YFSETQ. The CDR3 has 12 amino acids. With 4 bases removed from V and 5 bases from J, the gap between germline ends came to 8 bases. The CDR3 DNA reads TGCGCCAGCAGCAAAGTGGGAGATACGCAGTATTTT. Translating it yields CASSKVGDTQYF.

This clonotype was seen only a few times. The chain joins TRBV5-1 to TRBJ2-2; 7 bases map to TRBD2. The CDR3 covers 15 residues. Looked up from germline, CDR1 is SGHRS and CDR2 is YFSETQ. V lost 2 bases, J lost 7 bases, and 8 bases stayed unmatched. The CDR3 sequence: CASSFDGRAYGELFF. In DNA form, the CDR3 reads TGCGCCAGCAGCTTCGATGGGAGGGCCTACGGGGAGCTGTTTTTT.

This clonotype was counted only a few times. The J gene is TRBJ1-2, the V gene TRBV6-5; 9 bases fit TRBD1. CDR1 is MNHEY, CDR2 SVGAGI, per germline. The CDR3 extends over 16 amino acids. The J segment lost 2 bases and the V segment lost 2 bases, leaving 6 bases of the junction unmatched. DNA of the CDR3: TGTGCCAGCAGTTACAGGACAGGGGCTCCCAACTATGGCTACACCTTC. This sequence encodes CASSYRTGAPNYGYTF.

This clonotype was observed a handful of times. The gene calls are TRBV7-9 and TRBJ2-7; TRBD1 matches 9 bases. Germline V gives CDR1 SEHNR, CDR2 FQNEAQ (reference sequence). This CDR3 is built from 14 residues. The V segment lost 1 base and the J segment 6 bases; nucleotides outside the gene matches: 4. The CDR3 region is CASSLGGQGAEQYF. CDR3 nucleotides: TGTGCCAGCAGCTTAGGGGGACAGGGTGCCGAGCAGTACTTC.

This clonotype has only a few counts. This rearrangement joins TRBV12-3 or TRBV12-4 to TRBJ2-2, with D possibly matching TRBD2 (5 bases). The CDR3 contains 20 residues. V shed 2 bases and J shed 4 bases, with 26 bases lying between them. The CDR3 sequence: CASSLRPRRRGSMVTGELFF. The DNA of the CDR3 is TGTGCCAGCAGTTTACGCCCTCGTAGGAGAGGGAGTATGGTCACCGGGGAGCTGTTTTTT.

This rearrangement joins TRBV5-1 to TRBJ2-1; the match to TRBD1 covers 8 bases. V lost 3 bases to trimming and J lost 5 bases; unmatched junction nucleotides: 7. The CDR3 covers 15 residues. Per the germline V gene, CDR1 is SGHRS and CDR2 is YFSETQ. CDR3 sequence: CASSYSGGPNNEQFF. As DNA, the CDR3 is TGCGCCAGCAGCTACTCAGGGGGCCCAAACAATGAGCAGTTCTTC. Full variable domain (remainder filled in from reference TRBV5-1 and TRBJ2-1): KAGVTQTPRYLIKTRGQQVTLSCSPISGHRSVSWYQQTPGQGLQFLFEYFSETQRNKGNFPGRFSGRQFSNSRSEMNVSTLELGDSALYLCASSYSGGPNNEQFFGPGTRLTVL.